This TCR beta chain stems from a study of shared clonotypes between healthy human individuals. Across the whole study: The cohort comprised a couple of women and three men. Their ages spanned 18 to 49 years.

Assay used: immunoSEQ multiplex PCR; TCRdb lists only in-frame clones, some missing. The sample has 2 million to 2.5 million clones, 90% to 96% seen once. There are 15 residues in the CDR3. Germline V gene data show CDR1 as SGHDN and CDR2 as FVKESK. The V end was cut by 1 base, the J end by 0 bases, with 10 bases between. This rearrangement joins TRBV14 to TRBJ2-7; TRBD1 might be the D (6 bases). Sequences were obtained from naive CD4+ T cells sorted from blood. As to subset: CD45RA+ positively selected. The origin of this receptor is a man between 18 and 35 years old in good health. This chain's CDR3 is CASSQAGAFSYEQYF. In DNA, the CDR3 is TGTGCCAGCAGCCAAGCAGGGGCGTTCTCCTACGAGCAGTACTTC.